This T cell receptor beta chain was identified during a study of naive and memory T cell subsets. Whole-study findings and limits: Especially in CD8 cells, naive repertoires contained a few larger clonotypes, possibly CD45RA-re-expressing memory cells. Clonotypes here are unpaired alpha or beta chain sequences.

This clonotype was seen only once. Its antigen is undetermined. The beta constant-region primer was an equimolar mix of two oligonucleotides covering TRBC1 and TRBC2. The ligated cDNA underwent four PCR rounds using SP2 and nested alpha and beta constant-region primers. A single record per CDR3 protein comes from TCRdb applying MiXCR to the UMI-ligation and nested PCR reads. The top ten hold 0.085% to 0.11% of the sample, which has 150,000 or so distinct CDR3 sequences, 22% seen once. The CDR3 is 14 residues long. Germline trimming cut 4 bases from V and 5 bases from J; bases unmatched to any gene: 3. Per germline, CDR1 SGHRS and CDR2 YFSETQ.

Sequenced material: naive CD4+ T cells from blood. The clonotype was recovered from a human donor in good health. V usage is TRBV5-1 and J usage is TRBJ1-6; 7 nucleotides match TRBD1. The CDR3 DNA follows: TGCGCCAGCAGCCGGGGACAGAATAATTCACCCCTCCACTTT. Encoded protein: CASSRGQNNSPLHF.